The 15 T cell receptor beta chains given below trace back to one sample, sequenced in a study of blood T cell repertoires in COVID-19. Libraries were prepared by immunoSEQ multiplex PCR; TCRdb keeps only in-frame clonotypes and omits some of them. The sample lists 150,000 to 200,000 clones, roughly 90% occurring once. Sequencing was done on a sample of peripheral blood. These receptors all come from a man aged 35 to 55 with acute or convalescent COVID-19.

This clone turned up a few times. V usage is TRBV2 and J usage is TRBJ1-2, with D maybe TRBD1 (6 bases). Germline CDR1 is SNHLY and CDR2 is FYNNEI. The CDR3 covers 12 residues. V was trimmed by 6 bases and J by 6 bases, leaving 11 bases between them. DNA of the CDR3: TGTGCCAGCAGGGTATACAGGGATGGCTACACCTTC. Translated: CASRVYRDGYTF.

Worth noting for this clone: In the same sample, other DNA sequences code for this CDR3. This sequence joins TRBV11-2 and TRBJ2-7; weak D call: TRBD2 (6 bases). Between the trimmed V and J ends, which lost 3 bases and 1 base, there was a span of 7 bases. The CDR3 runs to 13 residues. The V gene's germline CDR1 is SGHAT and CDR2 FQNNGV. The chain's CDR3 is CASSLGGSYEQYF. In DNA, the CDR3 is TGTGCCAGCAGCTTGGGGGGTTCCTACGAGCAGTACTTC.

This chain joins TRBV4-2 and TRBJ1-6; TRBD1 is a possible D gene (5 bases). CDR3 size: 17 residues. V was pared by 0 bases and J by 0 bases, with 9 bases between. The germline CDR1 and CDR2 sequences are LGHNA and YNFKEQ. CDR3 nucleotides: TGTGCCAGCAGCCAAGAGGGCAGGGTCTCCTATAATTCACCCCTCCACTTT. It yields the protein CASSQEGRVSYNSPLHF.

The V call is TRBV7-6, the J call TRBJ2-1; D is uncertain. This CDR3 region has 14 residues. The germline CDR1 and CDR2 sequences are SGHVS and FNYEAQ. The ends were cut back, 1 base at V and 6 bases at J, with 10 bases in the middle. For the CDR3, the DNA is TGTGCCAGCAGCTTAGGCCTAAAGAGCAATGAGCAGTTCTTC. As protein: CASSLGLKSNEQFF.

The rearrangement links TRBV6-6 to TRBJ2-1, with D possibly matching TRBD2 (6 bases). V dropped 6 bases and J dropped 9 bases, with 15 bases sitting between them. Germline V gene lookup returns CDR1 MNHNY and CDR2 SVGAGI (reference sequence). The CDR3 totals 13 residues. The CDR3 DNA sequence: TGTGCCAGCAGCCCTACGGGAGAGAGTGAGCAGTTCTTC. Translating gives CASSPTGESEQFF.

This chain joins TRBV29-1 and TRBJ1-1; perhaps TRBD1 as D (5 bases). V was clipped by 7 bases and J by 4 bases, with 13 bases between them. Germline lookup yields CDR1 SQVTM and CDR2 ANQGSEA. The CDR3 contains 12 residues. The CDR3 nucleotides are TGCAGCGGACTAACCGGGGGCACTGAAGCTTTCTTT. Residues: CSGLTGGTEAFF.

The gene calls are TRBV27 and TRBJ1-5; D is possibly TRBD1 (6 bases). This CDR3 has 13 residues. In germline, CDR1 is MNHEY, CDR2 SMNVEV (reference sequence). The CDR3 DNA reads as TGTACGTCAGGGGCAGGGGCCAATCAGCCCCAGCATTTT. The encoded protein is CTSGAGANQPQHF.

Note on this clone: Its ends do not fully match the called genes, so a read error is possible. The V call is TRBV7-7, the J call TRBJ2-2; the D is unclear. Germline assignment: CDR1 SSHAT and CDR2 FNYEAQ (reference sequence). CDR3 size: 14 residues. As DNA, the CDR3 is TGTGCTAGCAGCAGCCTCGGGTTGGGCGGGGAGCTGTTTTTT. Translation: CASSSLGLGGELFF.

This clone was found once. This chain uses TRBV5-1 with TRBJ1-1; 10 bases line up with TRBD1. CDR1 is SGHRS and CDR2 is YFSETQ in the germline V gene. V was pared by 0 bases and J by 8 bases, with 4 bases of the junction left unmatched. The CDR3 totals 14 residues. CDR3 loop: CASSLEPGQGEAFF. The CDR3 DNA reads TGCGCCAGCAGCTTGGAACCGGGACAGGGGGAAGCTTTCTTT. The full variable domain, its missing parts supplied by reference TRBV5-1 and TRBJ1-1, is KAGVTQTPRYLIKTRGQQVTLSCSPISGHRSVSWYQQTPGQGLQFLFEYFSETQRNKGNFPGRFSGRQFSNSRSEMNVSTLELGDSALYLCASSLEPGQGEAFFGQGTRLTVV.

The chain joins TRBV5-5 to TRBJ1-4; D is possibly TRBD1 (5 bases). CDR3 length equals 14 residues. CDR1 SGHKS and CDR2 YYEKEE come from the germline V gene (reference sequence). V was shortened by 0 bases and J by 3 bases, with 6 bases between the two germline ends. The CDR3 nucleotides read TGTGCCAGCAGCTTGGTGACAGCTAATGAAAAACTGTTTTTT. Translating it yields CASSLVTANEKLFF.

J is TRBJ2-7 and V is TRBV25-1, with TRBD1 identical over 8 bases. Germline CDR1 reads MGHDK; CDR2 reads SYGVNS. The CDR3 extends over 16 amino acids. J lost 3 bases, V lost 3 bases, and 10 bases had no gene match. Here the CDR3 DNA reads TGTGCCAGCAGTGAGGTCTGGCCAGGGGGCCGCTACGAGCAGTACTTC. It is translated as CASSEVWPGGRYEQYF.

This clone was observed a few times. The rearrangement links TRBV27 to TRBJ2-7, with 12 nucleotides matching TRBD1. V shed 6 bases and J 7 bases; nucleotides not matched to a gene: 10. The CDR3 runs to 15 residues. Germline V gene sequence: CDR1 MNHEY, CDR2 SMNVEV (reference sequence). In DNA, the CDR3 is TGTGCCAGCAGGCTAGGGACAGGGGGCGAGTGGGAGCAGTACTTC. This sequence encodes CASRLGTGGEWEQYF.

The chain links TRBV3-1 (or the pseudogene TRBV3-2) to TRBJ1-1; D call uncertain. Trimming removed 1 base at V and 1 base at J, with 10 bases between. CDR3 size: 15 residues. CDR1 is LGHDT, CDR2 YNNKEL, per germline (reference sequence). CDR3 sequence reads: CASSQVSAGNTEAFF. In DNA form, the CDR3 reads TGTGCCAGCAGCCAAGTTTCCGCGGGGAACACTGAAGCTTTCTTT.

V is TRBV7-2 and J is TRBJ1-6; possible D gene TRBD1, 6 bases. Germline V CDR1 and CDR2: SGHTA, FQGNSA. The V end was cut by 1 base, the J end by 11 bases, with 12 bases between. This CDR3 has 14 residues. In DNA, the CDR3 is TGTGCCAGCAGCTTAGGGACAGTTTTCCCACCCCTCCACTTT. This gives the protein CASSLGTVFPPLHF. The full variable domain, in which reference TRBV7-2 and TRBJ1-6 provide the parts outside the CDR3, is GAGVSQSPSNKVTEKGKDVELRCDPISGHTALYWYRQSLGQGLEFLIYFQGNSAPDKSGLPSDRFSAERTGGSVSTLTIQRTQQEDSAVYLCASSLGTVFPPLHFGNGTRLTVT.

The CDR3 DNA follows: TGTGCCAGCAGTTTGGGACAGAATAATTCACCCCTCCACTTT. It translates to CASSLGQNNSPLHF. The gene calls are TRBV27 and TRBJ1-6; TRBD1 matches 7 bases. Germline V gene data show CDR1 as MNHEY and CDR2 as SMNVEV (reference sequence). CDR3 length: 14 amino acids. Losses at the gene ends were 3 bases for V and 5 bases for J; bases not matched to a gene: 1.